The rows below give T cell receptor beta chains drawn from one sample of a study of cytomegalovirus exposure and HLA in healthy donors. This table comes from immunoSEQ multiplex PCR, and its TCRdb copy is limited to in-frame clones, with some not included. The table lists 50,000 to 65,000 clones, over 60% of them singletons, with 20% to 30% in the top ten. The specimen sequenced was PBMCs. These receptors were obtained from a man aged 45-60 years in good health and CMV-seropositive. CDR3s include the opening cysteine and the closing phenylalanine or tryptophan.

cdr3_aa j_call v_call
CASSSSGGASGAQYF TRBJ2-3 TRBV9
CASSFDGNNGEQFF TRBJ2-1 TRBV7-8
CASSPQTGWGSDTQYF TRBJ2-3 TRBV11-3
CASSLDRVGNTIYF TRBJ1-3 TRBV11-2
CASSPTGTGGDRQETQYF TRBJ2-5 TRBV5-1
CASSQEMIGTPETQYF TRBJ2-5 TRBV4-3
CASSATPGLAARTDTQYF TRBJ2-3 TRBV9
CAWTAAGRGRGETQYF TRBJ2-5 TRBV30
CASSFSSGETQYF TRBJ2-5 TRBV7-2
CASSRFSGTSSNNEQFF TRBJ2-1 TRBV7-8
CASSYPGTGDYLAKNIQYF TRBJ2-4 TRBV5-6
CASSEEGRYEQYF TRBJ2-7 TRBV9
CASSYLLFTGELFF TRBJ2-2 TRBV6-6
CASSERLADYNEQFF TRBJ2-1 TRBV6-1
CASSSTGGATEAFF TRBJ1-1 TRBV6-6
CASSYRGRMNTEAFF TRBJ1-1 TRBV6-5
CAWSTAGGLSDTQYF TRBJ2-3 TRBV30